This T cell receptor beta chain was captured in a study of Graves' ophthalmopathy and Graves' hyperthyroidism listed by TCRdb under 2018. In terms of the full investigation: Peripheral blood was collected at initial diagnosis, prior to any treatment. In total, 135 blood samples were TCR-sequenced: approximately 40 ophthalmopathy, approximately 75 hyperthyroidism and some 17 hyperthyroidism-to-ophthalmopathy patients. An independent validation cohort comprised 18 hyperthyroidism patients and 17 patients who later progressed from hyperthyroidism to ophthalmopathy. In over 5 hyperthyroidism patients, the T-cell repertoire of thyroid tissue was compared with the T-cell repertoire of blood. The 75 to 100 discovery patients were randomly divided into training and test sets at a 7:3 ratio. The study used signatures of the TCR beta repertoire to tell Graves' ophthalmopathy apart from Graves' hyperthyroidism and to predict which patients would progress to ophthalmopathy. A discovery set of 100 patients (approximately 45 ophthalmopathy, 55 to 65 stable hyperthyroidism) was enrolled to explore V-J signatures distinguishing ophthalmopathy from hyperthyroidism. Once sampling was done, hyperthyroidism patients were given methimazole at a starting dose of 30 mg daily, while ophthalmopathy patients were given high-dose intravenous methylprednisolone.

For repertoire sequencing, the TCR beta CDR3 regions were amplified from RNA transcripts. The first round of RT-PCR was done with HTBI primers and the Qiagen OneStep RT-PCR kit, and was followed by a second round of multiplex PCR, then size selection and purification. Libraries were sequenced on an Illumina HiSeq2000 using paired-end 100 bp reads. As for how the authors treated the data: SOAPnuke was used for read processing, and reads with adapters, uncalled bases, a mean Phred below 15, or no exact constant-primer or identifier match were discarded. COPE v1.2.5 was used to merge high-quality paired reads. Each unique nucleotide sequence was defined as a clonotype, and clonotypes were aligned to IMGT TRB V, D and J references with MiTCR v1.1. The analysis was limited to V-J combinations with a frequency above 0.0001, which together covered 99.2% of the repertoires. For each V-J combination, a TCR clonal expansion and chaos score was defined as F50 clonal expansion divided by the chaos observed in the TCRdist matrix. Features were reduced by Welch's t-statistics and random forest to around 13 V-J combinations, which fed a naive Bayes classifier. Thyroid-blood repertoire similarity was quantified with the Morisita-Horn index. In-frame beta chains were kept once TCRdb had trimmed the public reads at Q25 with fastp and called clones with MiXCR. CDR3 protein duplicates are merged, each entry listing the most common genes and DNA. TCRdb assigned the V and J calls; the authors' analysis was not used. The sample table contains 170,000 or so distinct CDR3 sequences; only one count was recorded for more than 30% of them. Clones ranked in the top ten supply 5.8% of the sample.

Beyond this particular receptor, the publication reports: In cross-validation, the 13-signature model distinguished ophthalmopathy from stable hyperthyroidism with 85% to 90% sensitivity and about 84% specificity, and in the test set the corresponding values were approximately 80% and 68%. Among expanded thyroid clonotypes with frequency above 0.001, most also showed up in blood, which suggests that blood repertoires may reflect the thyroid immune response. No statistical method was used to predetermine the sample size, and group allocation was not hidden from the investigators. In validation, the model predicted ophthalmopathy progression with about 71% sensitivity and 72.22% specificity; roughly eleven predicted patients were CT-confirmed with GO in a median of approximately 6.5 months.

Patients with ophthalmopathy had moderately to severely active disease, with a Clinical Activity Score of 3 or more, a NOSPECS grade of 4 or more, and a disease duration of less than 3 months. Patients were excluded if they had other autoimmune diseases, uncontrolled infections, pregnancy or lactation. Clinical symptoms, serum thyroxine, TRAb, thyroid ultrasound and orbital computed tomography were used for diagnosis. Ficoll-Paque density gradient centrifugation was used to isolate PBMCs from approximately 11 ml of fresh peripheral blood. Total RNA was extracted with Trizol reagent and quality-checked on an Agilent 2100 Bioanalyzer. Concerning this clonotype itself: Its binding antigen is unknown. Base qualities are not provided; no much larger clone lies one nucleotide away.

The TCR originated in a woman aged 40 to 50 with Graves' ophthalmopathy. Donor details come from another sample of the same person, matched by shared clones. The sample comprised peripheral blood.

In nucleotides, the sequence is TGTGCCAGCAGTCGGACGGACCTTTACGAGCAGTACTTC. It translates as CASSRTDLYEQYF. The V and J segments used are TRBV6-2 or TRBV6-3 and TRBJ2-7; the D gene cannot be resolved reliably. Trimming at the junction amounts to 5 bases on V and 4 bases on J, and the germline ends lie 12 bases apart. Reading from cysteine to phenylalanine, the CDR3 counts 13 amino acids. Here the CDR3 DNA is all that survives: 39 bases in frame from base 1. Reading the germline V gene gives CDR1 MNHEY and CDR2 SVGEGT.